What follows are 14 T cell receptor beta chains derived from one specimen sequenced in a study of memory CD4+ T cells and cytomegalovirus serostatus. The sort gate was single viable CD3+CD4+CD8-CD45RO+ cells for memory CD4+ T cells. Clones were sequenced by immunoSEQ multiplex PCR, and TCRdb holds only the in-frame ones, with some missing. The profile shows tens of thousands of clones, 70% to 75% of them singletons. What was sequenced was memory CD4+ T cells from blood. The receptors derive from an adult in good health and CMV-seropositive.

This clone is deemed medium-sized (0.01 to 0.1%). This chain uses TRBV4-2 with TRBJ2-7, with a possible D match to TRBD1 (5 bases). Per the germline V gene, CDR1 is LGHNA and CDR2 is YNFKEQ. The CDR3 totals 15 residues. Trimming took 0 bases from V and 2 from J, leaving 11 bases between them. CDR3 protein: CASSQDYGQTYEQYF. The CDR3 bases are TGTGCCAGCAGCCAAGATTACGGACAAACCTACGAGCAGTACTTC.

This sequence joins TRBV6-5 and TRBJ1-6; D is uncertain. The CDR3 is 14 amino acids. The V end lost 5 bases, the J end lost 5 bases, and 10 bases lay between the germline ends. Per germline, CDR1 MNHEY and CDR2 SVGAGI. CDR3 amino acids: CASSPIGNNSPLHF. The CDR3 bases are TGTGCCAGCAGTCCCATAGGAAATAATTCACCCCTCCACTTT.

The chain has TRBV6-1 and TRBJ1-5; possible D gene TRBD1, 5 bases. The CDR3 runs to 15 residues. Germline CDR1 reads MNHNS; CDR2 reads SASEGT. Between the trimmed V and J ends, which lost 0 bases and 6 bases, there was a span of 12 bases. CDR3 bases: TGTGCCAGCAGTGAAGCGAGCAGGGTGGCTCAGCCCCAGCATTTT. It specifies CASSEASRVAQPQHF.

This clone turned up a few times. V gene TRBV6-6 combines with J gene TRBJ1-5; D is uncertain. The germline V gene encodes CDR1 MNHNY and CDR2 SVGAGI (reference sequence). The CDR3 extends over 15 amino acids. V lost 2 bases to trimming and J lost 4 bases, with 12 bases between them. CDR3 residues: CASSYPIAGNQPQHF. The CDR3 DNA reads as TGTGCCAGCAGTTACCCAATCGCGGGGAATCAGCCCCAGCATTTT.

The chain couples TRBV2 to TRBJ2-3; the D gene is possibly TRBD2 (5 bases). Germline-derived CDR1 and CDR2 are SNHLY and FYNNEI. Trimming stripped 7 bases from V and 4 bases from J, with 24 bases between. This CDR3 has 17 residues. CDR3 nucleotide sequence: TGTGCCAGCACCCTACTCGCGAGTGGGTTGGGAGCAGATACGCAGTATTTT. This sequence encodes CASTLLASGLGADTQYF.

This chain connects TRBV7-9 to TRBJ2-2; the D is unclear. The germline CDR1 and CDR2 sequences are SEHNR and FQNEAQ (reference sequence). The CDR3 totals 15 residues. The V end was cut by 5 bases, the J end by 1 base, with 11 bases between. CDR3 in amino acids: CASSPRRLNTGELFF. The CDR3 bases are TGTGCCAGCAGCCCCAGACGATTGAACACCGGGGAGCTGTTTTTT.

The genes are TRBV5-1 and TRBJ1-4, with D possibly TRBD1 on 5 matching bases. CDR1 is SGHRS, CDR2 YFSETQ, per germline. V gave up 0 bases and J gave up 7 bases, with 13 bases separating them. The CDR3 loop spans 15 amino acids. The CDR3 loop is CASSLEGDGSEKLFF. CDR3 sequence (DNA): TGCGCCAGCAGCTTGGAAGGGGATGGGAGTGAAAAACTGTTTTTT. Looking up the rest from reference TRBV5-1 and TRBJ1-4 gives the full variable domain: KAGVTQTPRYLIKTRGQQVTLSCSPISGHRSVSWYQQTPGQGLQFLFEYFSETQRNKGNFPGRFSGRQFSNSRSEMNVSTLELGDSALYLCASSLEGDGSEKLFFGSGTQLSVL.

This clone was counted a few times. The chain uses TRBV13 and TRBJ2-3; 9 bases are a match to TRBD1. V shed 5 bases, J shed 6 bases, and the junction held 9 bases outside the gene matches. The germline CDR1 and CDR2 sequences are PRHDT and FYEKMQ (reference sequence). The CDR3 covers 15 residues. CDR3 bases: TGTGCCAGCAGCGACCGGGACAGGGAGAAGGATACGCAGTATTTT. Encoded protein: CASSDRDREKDTQYF.

This clone was seen a single time. The chain carries TRBV28 and TRBJ2-1; no firm D call. This CDR3 is built from 15 residues. Germline V lookup: CDR1 MDHEN, CDR2 SYDVKM. The V gene lost 2 bases and the J gene lost 4 bases, with 12 bases spanning the gap. The CDR3 sequence: CASSLGASLYNEQFF. CDR3 bases: TGTGCCAGCAGTTTAGGTGCCTCCTTATACAATGAGCAGTTCTTC.

The chain recombines TRBV5-6 with TRBJ2-4; 14 bases agree with TRBD2. The CDR3 sequence is 18 residues long. J lost 0 bases, V lost 2 bases, and 4 bases had no gene match. Per the germline V gene, CDR1 is SGHDT and CDR2 is YYEEEE. CDR3 DNA sequence: TGTGCCAGCAGCTTCCCGGGACTAGCGGGGGTAGCCAAAAACATTCAGTACTTC. It specifies CASSFPGLAGVAKNIQYF.

The rearrangement joins TRBV10-1 to TRBJ2-2; D unresolved. V was pared by 0 bases and J by 2 bases, with 10 bases between. In germline, CDR1 is WNHNN, CDR2 SYGVQD (reference sequence). This CDR3 has 16 amino acids. CDR3 loop: CASSESWGGNTGELFF. The CDR3 nucleotides read TGCGCCAGCAGTGAGTCGTGGGGTGGAAACACCGGGGAGCTGTTTTTT.

The chain employs TRBV5-6 and TRBJ1-1; 7 nucleotides match TRBD1. The CDR3 sequence is 17 residues long. Per germline, CDR1 SGHDT and CDR2 YYEEEE. The junction had 15 bases not matched to a gene; V was cut back by 4 bases and J by 3 bases. The CDR3 coding sequence is TGTGCCAGCAGCCCGGAATGGGGGGACAGTGGAGACACTGAAGCTTTCTTT. This codes for CASSPEWGDSGDTEAFF.

The rearrangement joins TRBV7-6 to TRBJ2-2, with D perhaps TRBD1 (6 bases). The CDR3 is 14 amino acids. CDR1 is SGHVS and CDR2 is FNYEAQ in the germline V gene. Trimming removed 4 bases from V and 5 bases from J, with 11 bases in between. DNA for the CDR3: TGTGCCAGCAGCTCTAATAGGGGGACCGGGGAGCTGTTTTTT. It encodes CASSSNRGTGELFF. The full variable domain, completed using reference TRBV7-6 and TRBJ2-2, is GAGVSQSPRYKVTKRGQDVALRCDPISGHVSLYWYRQALGQGPEFLTYFNYEAQQDKSGLPNDRFSAERPEGSISTLTIQRTEQRDSAMYRCASSSNRGTGELFFGEGSRLTVL.

This chain connects TRBV10-3 to TRBJ1-2, with 7 bases matching TRBD1. CDR1 and CDR2 from the germline V gene are ENHRY and SYGVKD. Germline trimming cut 0 bases from V and 2 bases from J; bases unmatched to any gene: 6. The CDR3 covers 16 residues. The CDR3 is CAISESRGRGNYGYTF. In DNA form, the CDR3 reads TGTGCCATCAGTGAGTCTCGGGGCAGGGGGAACTATGGCTACACCTTC.